The 17 T cell receptor beta chains below all came from one sample that was sequenced in a study of blood T cell repertoires in COVID-19. Generated by immunoSEQ multiplex PCR, the TCRdb table keeps only in-frame clones and is missing some. The table has under 300,000 clones, approximately 82% seen once; the top ten hold about 2%. Sequencing input: peripheral blood. The receptors were gathered from a young man who had recovered from COVID-19.

The CDR3 spells CASSSLLAGGLNTGELFF. The DNA for the CDR3 is TGCGCCAGCAGCTCGCTACTAGCGGGGGGACTGAACACCGGGGAGCTGTTTTTT. The V and J genes are TRBV5-1 and TRBJ2-2; 12 bases line up with TRBD2. V shed 3 bases and J 1 base; nucleotides not matched to a gene: 7. The germline CDR1 and CDR2 sequences are SGHRS and YFSETQ. This CDR3 region has 18 residues.

The count of this clone is one. V and J are TRBV4-2 and TRBJ1-2; 9 bases are shared with TRBD1. With 0 bases clipped from V and 0 bases from J, the junction kept 8 bases outside the gene matches. The CDR3 contains 18 residues. Germline assignment: CDR1 LGHNA and CDR2 YNFKEQ. CDR3 residues: CASSQDLPGQGTNYGYTF. In nucleotides, the CDR3 is TGTGCCAGCAGCCAAGATCTCCCAGGACAGGGGACTAACTATGGCTACACCTTC.

The V call is TRBV6-5, the J call TRBJ2-1; TRBD2 matches at 11 bases. Trimming removed 6 bases from V and 8 bases from J; junction bases left unmatched: 9. The V gene's germline CDR1 is MNHEY and CDR2 SVGAGI. The CDR3 extends over 15 amino acids. As DNA, the CDR3 is TGTGCCAGCAGCCGTAGCGGGGGGGCCCTCGATGAGCAGTTCTTC. Its translation is CASSRSGGALDEQFF.

This clone was recorded once. This chain links TRBV7-3 with TRBJ2-1; TRBD2 aligns across 7 bases. The CDR3 contains 15 residues. Per germline, CDR1 SGHTA and CDR2 FQGTGA. Trimming at V came to 6 bases and at J to 2 bases, leaving 7 bases not matched to a gene. This CDR3 reads CASREGSGPYNEQFF. The CDR3 bases are TGTGCCAGCAGGGAGGGTAGCGGGCCCTACAATGAGCAGTTCTTC.

CDR3 coding DNA: TGTGCCAGCAGTTACGGTGGGACAGCGAACACTGAAGCTTTCTTT. This codes for CASSYGGTANTEAFF. V and J are TRBV6-5 and TRBJ1-1; 7 bases agree with TRBD1. The CDR3 is made up of 15 amino acids. V lost 2 bases and J lost 1; bases outside the gene matches: 4. CDR1 and CDR2 (germline): MNHEY, SVGAGI.

The rearrangement links TRBV7-3 to TRBJ2-3, with 8 bases lining up with TRBD2. The germline V gene encodes CDR1 SGHTA and CDR2 FQGTGA. Trimming cost V 2 bases and J 2 bases; bases outside gene matches: 6. The CDR3 has 16 residues. In DNA, the CDR3 is TGTGCCAGCAGCTTATCGCGCGGGGGGCCCACAGATACGCAGTATTTT. The encoded protein is CASSLSRGGPTDTQYF.

The rearrangement links TRBV2 to TRBJ1-4; 12 positions match TRBD1. The CDR3 sequence is 13 residues long. Per germline, CDR1 SNHLY and CDR2 FYNNEI. Trimming took 8 bases from V and 10 from J; bases not matched to a gene: 5. CDR3 in DNA: TGTGCCAGCTTGGGGACAGGGGGCCCAAAACTGTTTTTT. This sequence encodes CASLGTGGPKLFF.

The rearrangement joins TRBV4-1 to TRBJ1-4; D unclear. Deletions cut 2 bases from V and 0 bases from J, with 10 bases between. The CDR3 runs 16 residues. The germline V gene encodes CDR1 MGHRA and CDR2 YSYEKL. The chain's CDR3 is CASSQHPGATNEKLFF. The CDR3 region has the DNA TGCGCCAGCAGCCAACATCCCGGGGCAACTAATGAAAAACTGTTTTTT.

This sequence joins TRBV13 and TRBJ2-7; 13 positions agree with TRBD2. The ends lost 5 bases at V and 7 bases at J; junction bases unmatched: 8. This CDR3 has 15 amino acids. Germline CDR1 and CDR2: PRHDT and FYEKMQ (reference sequence). In nucleotides, the CDR3 is TGTGCCAGCAGCGCCTCGGGACTAGCGGGACGGGAGCAGTACTTC. This encodes CASSASGLAGREQYF. The full variable domain, in which reference TRBV13 and TRBJ2-7 provide the parts outside the CDR3, is AAGVIQSPRHLIKEKRETATLKCYPIPRHDTVYWYQQGPGQDPQFLISFYEKMQSDKGSIPDRFSAQQFSDYHSELNMSSLELGDSALYFCASSASGLAGREQYFGPGTRLTVT.

The chain uses TRBV19 and TRBJ2-5; D ambiguous. The V end was cut by 3 bases, the J end by 3 bases, with 8 bases between. This CDR3 spans 13 amino acids. The germline CDR1 and CDR2 sequences are LNHDA and SQIVND (reference sequence). Written as DNA, the CDR3 is TGTGCCAGTAGTATTTGGAGCGAAGAGACCCAGTACTTC. Residues: CASSIWSEETQYF.

The chain employs TRBV19 and TRBJ2-3; 8 nucleotides align to TRBD2. This CDR3 comprises 17 residues. J gave up 1 base and V 0 bases, and 6 bases lay outside the gene matches. Germline V CDR1 and CDR2: LNHDA, SQIVND (reference sequence). The CDR3, as DNA: TGTGCCAGTAGTATAGAGCCAGCGGGGGCCGGCACAGATACGCAGTATTTT. Protein product: CASSIEPAGAGTDTQYF. Combining the CDR3 with reference TRBV19 and TRBJ2-3 gives the whole variable domain DGGITQSPKYLFRKEGQNVTLSCEQNLNHDAMYWYRQDPGQGLRLIYYSQIVNDFQKGDIAEGYSVSREKKESFPLTVTSAQKNPTAFYLCASSIEPAGAGTDTQYFGPGTRLTVL.

This clone showed up just a few times. The rearrangement uses TRBV6-6 and TRBJ2-5; 9 bases line up with TRBD1. The CDR3 spans 15 residues. The V segment lost 5 bases and the J segment 2 bases; nucleotides outside the gene matches: 6. Germline V gene lookup returns CDR1 MNHNY and CDR2 SVGAGI (reference sequence). CDR3 sequence: CASSMGQGGQETQYF. The CDR3, as DNA: TGTGCCAGCAGTATGGGACAGGGAGGGCAAGAGACCCAGTACTTC.

The chain is built from TRBV5-1 and TRBJ2-2; 10 bases map to TRBD2. Germline V CDR1 and CDR2: SGHRS, YFSETQ. Unmatched junction bases numbered 12, after V lost 3 bases and J lost 7 bases. The CDR3 sequence is 17 residues long. Here the CDR3 DNA reads TGCGCCAGCAGCTCCTCCGTCAGCGGGGGGGCCGGCGGGGAGCTGTTTTTT. As protein: CASSSSVSGGAGGELFF.

In its sample, this clone was seen a few times. The chain couples TRBV5-1 to TRBJ2-5, with D maybe TRBD2 (5 bases). V gave up 2 bases and J gave up 5 bases, with 19 bases separating them. The CDR3 has 16 residues. Per germline, CDR1 SGHRS and CDR2 YFSETQ. Written as DNA, the CDR3 is TGCGCCAGCAGCTTCCGCCGTTACGGGATCTTGGAGACCCAGTACTTC. Translating gives CASSFRRYGILETQYF.

This chain connects TRBV5-1 to TRBJ2-1; 7 bases match TRBD1. Germline V gives CDR1 SGHRS, CDR2 YFSETQ. V was pared by 0 bases and J by 9 bases, with 12 bases of the junction left unmatched. The CDR3 length is 16 residues. This chain's CDR3 is CASSLDPPTGWGEQFF. CDR3 DNA: TGCGCCAGCAGCTTGGACCCACCGACAGGGTGGGGTGAGCAGTTCTTC.

The V and J genes are TRBV5-6 and TRBJ2-1; possibly TRBD2 for D (6 bases). V was shortened by 4 bases and J by 4 bases, with 15 bases between the two germline ends. The CDR3 consists of 15 residues. Germline V gives CDR1 SGHDT, CDR2 YYEEEE. This CDR3 is CASSTSKSRYNEQFF. The CDR3 bases are TGTGCCAGCAGCACTAGCAAATCCCGATACAATGAGCAGTTCTTC.

The chain uses TRBV19 and TRBJ1-5; no clear D gene. CDR3 length: 13 residues. Trimming cost V 1 base and J 6 bases, with 7 bases left between them. Germline CDR1 LNHDA, CDR2 SQIVND (reference sequence). The CDR3 nucleotides read TGTGCCAGTAGTATAGGAGCGGGTCAGCCCCAGCATTTT. It translates to CASSIGAGQPQHF.